This T cell receptor beta chain was documented in a study of T cell responses to AZD1222 COVID-19 vaccine (dated by TCRdb to the early 2020s). With regard to the full study: TCR sequencing covered over 230 trial participants: around 210 given two doses of AZD1222 and 26 given two doses of MenACWY control vaccine. Trial participants were enrolled by age into 18-55, 56-69 and 70-plus year subgroups, with roughly 160, 29 and 62 TCR-sequenced participants respectively. The research as a whole found: Conclusions about previously exposed vaccinees are limited, since just 5 or 6 AZD1222 recipients were seropositive for SARS-CoV-2 at baseline. Epitopes outside the regions mutated in the B.1.351 and B.1.1.7 variants were reportedly recognized by nearly half of the unique spike-specific TCRs. The 56-69-year group was small, and its depth increase did not reach significance, likely because of low power. A significant rise in spike-specific TCR breadth and depth was observed after two AZD1222 doses relative to day 0 and relative to MenACWY recipients. No day 14 peak-response samples were available, so repertoires were characterized only after the peak T cell response. CD4 TCRs associated with the vaccine covered the entire spike protein, and the dominant responses were in regions 160-218 and 743-854. Participants were mostly white British, with more females than males. The authors suggested clonal diversity may have been underestimated.

Details on this clone: Its antigen is currently not known. No qualities accompany the bases; no much larger clone lies one base away.

What this sample's time point label stands for: about 28 days (+/-7) after the second vaccine dose. AZD1222 recipients with second doses at about 4 weeks or about 12 weeks were pooled, because spike-specific TCR depth and breadth did not differ between schedules. Vaccinee samples came from UK trials COV001 and COV002, including a single-blind randomized controlled phase 2/3 trial of AZD1222 (ChAdOx1 nCoV-19) in healthy adults. For TCRbeta chain sequencing, PBMC samples from trial participants were taken at day 0 and at day 28 after the second dose. Counted from cysteine to phenylalanine, this CDR3 has 15 amino acids. Only the CDR3 portion is preserved as DNA: 45 bases, with reading frame beginning at the first base. Reading the germline V gene (reference sequence) gives CDR1 LNHDA and CDR2 SQIVND. V loses 1 base of germline sequence and J loses 5 bases, and the interval between the two ends is 13 bases.

The CDR3 regions of human TCRbeta chains were subjected to immunosequencing. Regarding the original processing steps: TCRs in the repertoires were compared against a reference library of SARS-CoV-2-specific TCRs that had been generated with the MIRA antigen-specificity platform. Breadth meant the fraction of unique TCRs that were SARS-CoV-2-associated, whereas depth meant the fraction of total T cells that were SARS-CoV-2-associated. Each spike-specific TCR was assigned to its reactive spike region and to a CD4 or CD8 class using the MIRA data. Log10-transformed breadth and depth values were compared by one-way ANOVA with Sidak's multiple comparisons tests. The clones in this table, taken by TCRdb from immuneACCESS, are in-frame only. Not every clone is retained; where verified, under half of the shortfall comes from an unresolved V gene, and the cause of the rest is unknown. The DNA gave D and trimming, while V, J and clone size come from that table. For this sample there are fewer than 200,000 clones; around 88% appear just once. The ten largest clones capture roughly 10% of the sample.

The chain is encoded by TRBV19 joined to TRBJ2-3; no D gene can be assigned with confidence. The sequences come from peripheral blood, collected 28 days after the second AZD1222 dose. The clonotype comes from an adult who received the AZD1222 COVID-19 vaccine. The CDR3: CASSIAPGRRDTQYF. The DNA reads TGTGCCAGTAGTATAGCCCCCGGACGTAGAGATACGCAGTATTTT.